This T cell receptor (beta chain) was retrieved from a study of cytomegalovirus exposure and HLA in healthy donors. Whole-study context: The roughly 670 first-cohort repertoires shared a platform with the roughly 120 validation repertoires, as reported in a later analysis. General study results and limits: In vitro work confirmed that three CMV-associated chains recognize CMV antigens. The classifier was said to identify cytomegalovirus status with high specificity and sensitivity.

Here immunoSEQ multiplex PCR was the method, and the copy in TCRdb shows in-frame clones only, minus some. This table has about 360,000 clones, 86% appearing once. The CDR3 spans 16 residues. To note about this clone: Its antigen is unidentified.

J is TRBJ2-7 and V is TRBV21-1; the DNA was not used to check the table's D call, TRBD2. TRBV21-1 is assigned pseudogene status. Input material: PBMCs. This receptor was taken from a woman younger than 35 in good health and CMV-seronegative. DNA of the CDR3: TGTGCCAGCAGCAAATCAAGTCACTCGAACGATTACGAGCAGTACTTC. Translated: CASSKSSHSNDYEQYF.